This T cell receptor (beta chain) comes out of a study of blood T cells in healthy people across ages. Study conclusions and caveats: Possibly, changes in expanded clonotypes were confounded because donor CMV status was unknown.

A J-beta primer mix and a sample-barcoded 5' primer were used in a second PCR of roughly 6 to 12 cycles. TCRdb fed the 5' RACE reads into MiXCR, producing one record per CDR3 protein. The sample includes about 780,000 distinct CDR3 sequences, around a quarter of them seen just once. In regard to this clonotype: The antigen remains undetermined.

Each sample gave at least 6 million isolated PBMCs. The CDR3 extends over 13 amino acids. The V and J ends lost 4 bases and 4 bases respectively, with 10 bases between them. The data were also submitted as part of a second study, on T cells of mothers and their children.

The sample was blood. This clonotype originated in a boy aged 5 to 17 in good health. The chain combines TRBV12-3 or TRBV12-4 with TRBJ1-2; D call uncertain. The CDR3 reads CASSSVISYGYTF. CDR3 DNA: TGTGCCAGCAGTTCGGTGATTTCCTATGGCTACACCTTC.